This passage covers 12 T cell receptor beta chains from one sample sequenced in a study of CD8 T cells in Susac syndrome (dated by TCRdb to about 2019). Receptors were amplified or captured by the immunoSEQ multiplex PCR assay. RNA was extracted using the RNeasy kit, and about 0.5 to 1 ug of the RNA was reverse transcribed with random hexamers. The public reads were run again by TCRdb, first through fastp at Q25 and then through MiXCR, and only productive beta chains were kept. Rows with a matching CDR3 protein are joined into one entry that keeps the most common DNA and genes. The sample table contains approximately 210,000 distinct CDR3 sequences; only one count was recorded for 95% of them. The ten most abundant clones make up 0.085% to 0.1% of the sample. Source material: CD4+ T cells from PBMCs. The receptor source for this set is a human donor with multiple sclerosis.

The J gene is TRBJ2-5, the V gene TRBV20-1, with a weak D call TRBD2 (5 bases). Germline loops: CDR1 DFQATT, CDR2 SNEGSKA (reference sequence). CDR3 size: 11 residues. The V end was cut by 3 bases, the J end by 7 bases, with 9 bases between. This chain's CDR3 is CSARWELTQYF. CDR3 in DNA: TGCAGTGCTAGGTGGGAGTTGACCCAGTACTTC.

The chain carries TRBV2 and TRBJ1-1; 9 bases align to TRBD1. This CDR3 is built from 16 residues. Trimming removed 6 bases from V and 0 bases from J; junction bases left unmatched: 8. Germline loops: CDR1 SNHLY, CDR2 FYNNEI. The CDR3 DNA reads as TGTGCCAGCAGCCGCGGACAGGGGCAGTTGAACACTGAAGCTTTCTTT. Protein: CASSRGQGQLNTEAFF.

The chain is built from TRBV12-3 or TRBV12-4 and TRBJ2-1; the D gene is possibly TRBD2 (5 bases). The CDR3 is made up of 13 amino acids. Trimming pared 6 bases from V and 8 bases from J, leaving 14 bases between. CDR3 residues: CASRRRGSDEQFF. In nucleotides, the CDR3 is TGTGCCAGCAGACGCCGCGGGTCGGATGAGCAGTTCTTC.

In DNA, the CDR3 is TGTGCCAGTAGTCCTACAGGGGGCACACACAATGAGCAGTTCTTC. It specifies CASSPTGGTHNEQFF. This chain uses TRBV19 with TRBJ2-1; 9 nucleotides agree with TRBD1. J gave up 5 bases and V 5 bases, and 7 bases lay outside the gene matches. This CDR3 is built from 15 residues. From germline, CDR1 is LNHDA and CDR2 SQIVND (reference sequence).

V usage is TRBV30 and J usage is TRBJ2-6; D unresolved. V was shortened by 4 bases and J by 2 bases, with 9 bases between the two germline ends. The length of the CDR3 is 14 residues. Germline V gene data show CDR1 as GTSNPN and CDR2 as SVGIG (reference sequence). The CDR3 sequence: CAWTSLAGANVLTF. The CDR3 DNA reads TGTGCCTGGACATCACTGGCTGGGGCCAACGTCCTGACTTTC.

The V and J genes are TRBV19 and TRBJ1-1, with D hard to call. There are 14 residues in the CDR3. V was trimmed by 7 bases and J by 5 bases, leaving 17 bases between them. From germline, CDR1 is LNHDA and CDR2 SQIVND (reference sequence). CDR3 DNA sequence: TGTGCCAGTACTGTTAACCGGGGTGTTACTGAAGCTTTCTTT. Its translation is CASTVNRGVTEAFF. Full variable domain (missing parts from reference TRBV19 and TRBJ1-1): DGGITQSPKYLFRKEGQNVTLSCEQNLNHDAMYWYRQDPGQGLRLIYYSQIVNDFQKGDIAEGYSVSREKKESFPLTVTSAQKNPTAFYLCASTVNRGVTEAFFGQGTRLTVV.

The J gene is TRBJ1-2, the V gene TRBV7-9; D possibly corresponds to TRBD1 (6 bases). Germline V lookup: CDR1 SEHNR, CDR2 FQNEAQ (reference sequence). CDR3 length equals 14 residues. The germline V and J ends were trimmed by 3 bases and 8 bases, with 16 bases remaining between them. The CDR3 spells CASSFGSTGTGYTF. DNA for the CDR3: TGTGCCAGCAGCTTTGGCTCCACAGGGACCGGCTACACCTTC.

J is TRBJ1-5 and V is TRBV4-1; unclear D gene. The CDR3 covers 14 residues. V lost 3 bases and J lost 2, with 8 bases in between. CDR1 and CDR2 (germline): MGHRA, YSYEKL. The CDR3 region is CASSQGEGNQPQHF. The CDR3, as DNA: TGCGCCAGCAGCCAGGGTGAGGGCAATCAGCCCCAGCATTTT.

This chain links TRBV4-1 with TRBJ2-1, with 10 bases fitting TRBD2. This CDR3 contains 18 residues. Germline lookup yields CDR1 MGHRA and CDR2 YSYEKL. Trimming at V came to 3 bases and at J to 7 bases, leaving 15 bases not matched to a gene. CDR3 DNA: TGCGCCAGCAGCCAGGGGCGGATAGCGGGAGGAATCGAAAATGAGCAGTTCTTC. Protein: CASSQGRIAGGIENEQFF.

The chain links TRBV27 to TRBJ1-2, with D possibly being TRBD1 (5 bases). Germline lookup yields CDR1 MNHEY and CDR2 SMNVEV (reference sequence). This CDR3 has 13 residues. V shed 2 bases and J shed 12 bases, with 16 bases lying between them. The CDR3 spells CASSLRDGGENTF. CDR3 bases: TGTGCCAGCAGTTTAAGGGACGGTGGGGAGAACACCTTC.

The rearrangement joins TRBV5-4 to TRBJ1-5; D uncertain. The CDR3 consists of 13 residues. V shed 2 bases and J shed 3 bases, with 6 bases lying between them. The germline gives CDR1 SGHNT, CDR2 YYREEE (reference sequence). CDR3 DNA: TGTGCCAGCAGCTTCGGCATCAATCAGCCCCAGCATTTT. Translated: CASSFGINQPQHF.

The table lists this clonotype with a few counts. V usage is TRBV29-1 and J usage is TRBJ1-1; D possibly corresponds to TRBD1 (5 bases). This CDR3 contains 12 residues. The V gene's germline CDR1 is SQVTM and CDR2 ANQGSEA. Trimming cost V 7 bases and J 1 base, with 10 bases left between them. CDR3 sequence: CSGTGQNTEAFF. The CDR3 DNA sequence: TGCAGCGGGACCGGACAGAACACTGAAGCTTTCTTT.